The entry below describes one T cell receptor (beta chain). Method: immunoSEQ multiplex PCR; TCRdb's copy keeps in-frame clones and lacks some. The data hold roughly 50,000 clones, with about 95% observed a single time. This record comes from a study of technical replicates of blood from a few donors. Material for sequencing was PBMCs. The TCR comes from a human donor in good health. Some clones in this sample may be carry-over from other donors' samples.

The CDR3 DNA sequence: TGTGCCAGCAGTAGCGGGAGGGCCTACACCGGGGAGCTGTTTTTT. Translated, it gives CASSSGRAYTGELFF. The rearrangement uses TRBV2 and TRBJ2-2; 10 bases agree with TRBD2. Germline loops: CDR1 SNHLY, CDR2 FYNNEI. V dropped 5 bases and J dropped 3; count of bases not matched to a gene: 3. This CDR3 contains 15 residues.